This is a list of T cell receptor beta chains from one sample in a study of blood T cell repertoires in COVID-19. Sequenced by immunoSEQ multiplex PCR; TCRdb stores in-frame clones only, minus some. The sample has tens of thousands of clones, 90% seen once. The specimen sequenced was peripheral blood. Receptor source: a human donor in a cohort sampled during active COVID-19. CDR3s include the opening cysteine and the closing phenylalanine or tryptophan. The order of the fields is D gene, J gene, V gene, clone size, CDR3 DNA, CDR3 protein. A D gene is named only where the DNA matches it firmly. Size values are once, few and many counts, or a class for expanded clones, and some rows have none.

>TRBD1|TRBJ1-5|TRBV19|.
TGTGCCAGTAGTATAGTCGGGCGTCAGACAGGGGGTTGGGATCAGCCCCAGCATTTT
CASSIVGRQTGGWDQPQHF
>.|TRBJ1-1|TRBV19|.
TGTGCCAGTAGTATAAGCAGGCCGATCTTATTCCTTGAAGCTTTCTTT
CASSISRPILFLEAFF
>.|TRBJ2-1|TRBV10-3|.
TGTGCCATCAGCGTGAGGGCAGACGCCTACAATGAGCAGTTCTTC
CAISVRADAYNEQFF
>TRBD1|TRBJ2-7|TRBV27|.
TGTGCCAGCAGTTTATTGGGGACAGGCTACGAGCAGTACTTC
CASSLLGTGYEQYF
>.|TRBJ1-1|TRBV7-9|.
TGTGCCAGCATACCGGCGGGTCCCAGCGTGAACACTGAAGCTTTCTTT
CASIPAGPSVNTEAFF
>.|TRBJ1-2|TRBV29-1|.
TGCAGCGTCGCTACAGGCCACTATGGCTACACCTTC
CSVATGHYGYTF
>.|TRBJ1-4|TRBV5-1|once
TGCGCCAGCAGCTGGGGAGAACAGGGATCGAGTGAAAAACTGTTTTTT
CASSWGEQGSSEKLFF
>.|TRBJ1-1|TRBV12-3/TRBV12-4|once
TGTGCCAGCAGCTCGCGAGTAGAACCTTTCTTT
CASSSRVEPFF
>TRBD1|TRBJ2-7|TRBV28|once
TGTGCCAGCAGTTGGGACAGGCCAATCTACGAGCAGTACTTC
CASSWDRPIYEQYF
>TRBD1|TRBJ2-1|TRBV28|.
TGTGCCAGCAGTTCCGGGACAGGGAGGGGTGGTGAGCAGTTCTTC
CASSSGTGRGGEQFF
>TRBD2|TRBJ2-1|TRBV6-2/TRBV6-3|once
TGTGCCAGCAGTTACAAACTAGCGAAGACGGTAGCACCAGGCGATGAGCAGTTCTTC
CASSYKLAKTVAPGDEQFF
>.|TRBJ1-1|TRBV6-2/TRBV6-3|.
TGTGCCAGCAGTCTCCGGTGGAACACTGAAGCTTTCTTT
CASSLRWNTEAFF
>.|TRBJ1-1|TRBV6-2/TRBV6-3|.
TGTGCCAGCAGTTTACGACAAGGACACCGAGGAGCTTTCTTT
CASSLRQGHRGAFF
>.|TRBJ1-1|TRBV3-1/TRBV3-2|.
TGTGCCAGCAGCCAAGGGGCCAGGGAAGCTTTCTTT
CASSQGAREAFF
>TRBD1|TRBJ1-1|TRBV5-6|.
TGTGCCAGCAGCTCGCTACAGGGGATTAGCACTGAAGCTTTCTTT
CASSSLQGISTEAFF
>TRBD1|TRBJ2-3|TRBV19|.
TGTGCCAGTAGTACACACCGGGACAGGGTGGGAGATACGCAGTATTTT
CASSTHRDRVGDTQYF
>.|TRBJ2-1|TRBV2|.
TGTGCCAGCAGTGAATCCGGGTACCGGTACAATGAGCAGTTCTTC
CASSESGYRYNEQFF
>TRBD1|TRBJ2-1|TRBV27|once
TGTGCCAGCAGCCGGGGGACAGGTGGAAACAATGAGCAGTTCTTC
CASSRGTGGNNEQFF
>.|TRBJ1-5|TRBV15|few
TGTGCCACCAGCAGAGGAGGGCGAGGGCAGCCCCAGCATTTT
CATSRGGRGQPQHF
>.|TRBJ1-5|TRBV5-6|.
TGTGCCAGCAGCTTTTCGGAGAATCAGCCCCAGCATTTT
CASSFSENQPQHF
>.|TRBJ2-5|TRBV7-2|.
TGTGCCAGCAGCTTTTACAATACAGACCAGTACTTC
CASSFYNTDQYF
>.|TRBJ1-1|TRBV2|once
TGTGCCAGCAGTGAACGTAACGGAGCTTTCTTT
CASSERNGAFF
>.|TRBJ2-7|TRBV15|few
TGTGCCACCAGCGCTCTAGCCACCTGGGACGAGCAGTACTTC
CATSALATWDEQYF
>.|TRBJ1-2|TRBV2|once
TGTGCCAGCACGGCCCTCTGGGCGGGTGGCTACACCTTC
CASTALWAGGYTF
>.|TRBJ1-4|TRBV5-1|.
TGCGCCAGCAGCTTGGTAGCAGGGCCTAATGAAAAACTGTTTTTT
CASSLVAGPNEKLFF
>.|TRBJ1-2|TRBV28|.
TGTGCCAGCAGTTTTAGGCCGGCGGGGTATGGCTACACCTTC
CASSFRPAGYGYTF
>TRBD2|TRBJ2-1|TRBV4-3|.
TGCGCCAGCAGCCAAGCCATAGCGGGACGTTCCTACAATGAGCAGTTCTTC
CASSQAIAGRSYNEQFF
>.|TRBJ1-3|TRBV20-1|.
TGCAGTGCTAGTTACGGGAAATTCTCTGGAAACACCATATATTTT
CSASYGKFSGNTIYF
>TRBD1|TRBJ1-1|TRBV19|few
TGTGCCAGTAGTGCCCCCCGGACAGGGGAGAGGACTGAAGCTTTCTTT
CASSAPRTGERTEAFF
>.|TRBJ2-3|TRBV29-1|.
TGCAGCGTTGATATGGCCCGCCAGTATTTT
CSVDMARQYF
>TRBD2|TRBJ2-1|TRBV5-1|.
TGCGCCAGCAGCTTGGTTAGCGGGAGATACAATGAGCAGTTCTTC
CASSLVSGRYNEQFF
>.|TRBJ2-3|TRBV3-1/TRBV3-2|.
TGTGCCAGCAGCCTAGAATACATACCGGGACTCCCAGATACGCAGTATTTT
CASSLEYIPGLPDTQYF
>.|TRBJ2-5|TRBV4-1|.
TGCGCCAGCAGCAGGCAGGGGATCGTTAGTCAAGAGACCCAGTACTTC
CASSRQGIVSQETQYF
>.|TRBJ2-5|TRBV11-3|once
TGTGCCAGCAGCTTAGGGGGAGGTCGCCAAGAGACCCAGTACTTC
CASSLGGGRQETQYF
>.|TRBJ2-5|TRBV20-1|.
TGCAGTGCTAGTCCGGGGTACCAAGAGACCCAGTACTTC
CSASPGYQETQYF
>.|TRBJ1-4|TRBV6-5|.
TGTGCCAGCAGTTACTCTAGCCTTAATGAAAAACTGTTTTTT
CASSYSSLNEKLFF
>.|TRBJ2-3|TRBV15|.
TGTGCCACCACCCCTGGGGCGGGGGATACGCAGTATTTT
CATTPGAGDTQYF
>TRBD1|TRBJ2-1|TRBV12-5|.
TGTGCTAGTGCCGACAGGGGGTCGTACAATGAGCAGTTCTTC
CASADRGSYNEQFF
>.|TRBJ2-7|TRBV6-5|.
TGTGCCAGCAGTTACGCTGGCAGTTACTACGAGCAGTACTTC
CASSYAGSYYEQYF
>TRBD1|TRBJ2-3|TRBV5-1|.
TGCGCCAGCAGCTCGAATAGGGGGACAGGGGGCACAGATACGCAGTATTTT
CASSSNRGTGGTDTQYF
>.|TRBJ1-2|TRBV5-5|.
TGTGCCAGCAGCGGCAGGGACTCTACTAACTATGGCTACACCTTC
CASSGRDSTNYGYTF
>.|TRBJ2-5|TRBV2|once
TGTGCCAGCAGGAAGGGGCGAGAGACCCAGTACTTC
CASRKGRETQYF